The sequence of this TCR beta chain was determined in a study of cytotoxic CD8 clonotypes in ibrutinib-treated CLL. Study context: An average of about 250,000 productive templates and about 100,000 productive rearrangements was obtained per sample. Study conclusions and caveats: Circulating CD8+ T-cell counts were tracked by baseline clonality, which exceeded that of age-matched healthy donors. Sampling schedules were unmatched across sustained-remission and progressing patients.

Comments on this clone: The antigen remains unidentified.

TCRdb's table, derived via immunoSEQ multiplex PCR, lists solely in-frame clones and lacks some. The repertoire includes over 95,000 clones, 58% of them detected once, and approximately 35% sits in the top ten. The CDR3 length is 11 residues. CDR1 and CDR2 from the germline V gene are MNHEY and SVGAGI. Trimming removed 0 bases from V and 9 bases from J, with 5 bases in between. Source: PBMCs, taken after 24 months of ibrutinib treatment. The clonotype comes from a human donor with chronic lymphocytic leukemia. J is TRBJ1-1 and V is TRBV6-5; no definite D call. The CDR3 protein is CASSYSGKAFF. The CDR3 DNA reads as TGTGCCAGCAGTTACTCAGGGAAAGCTTTCTTT.